This T cell receptor beta chain was profiled in a study of blood T cell repertoires in COVID-19. Study summary: COVID-19 samples, acute and convalescent, were from the United States, Italy and Spain. The cDNA or gDNA used as material had been derived from T cells, B-cell-depleted T cells, or PBMCs.

Trimming stripped 2 bases from V and 3 bases from J, with 7 bases between. CDR3 length: 13 residues. Original analysis: Estimation of nucleated cell counts was performed using reference gene primer amplification. The repertoire was sequenced with immunoSEQ multiplex PCR; TCRdb's copy has only in-frame clones and lacks some. The DNA was the basis for D and trimming; V, J and clone size are from that table. The data contain more than 9,000 clones, 65% to 90% of them singletons. This clone was counted a few times. Sample: peripheral blood. V and J are TRBV12-3 or TRBV12-4 and TRBJ1-1; D remains ambiguous. This clonotype was sampled from a woman in her sixties with acute or convalescent COVID-19. The CDR3 DNA follows: TGTGCCAGCAGTTTAACAGTGGACACTGAAGCTTTCTTT. It is translated as CASSLTVDTEAFF.